The clone carrying this T cell receptor beta chain has more than one count but fewer than ten. The germline V gene encodes CDR1 SGHRS and CDR2 YFSETQ. Trimming removed 0 bases from V and 5 bases from J; junction bases left unmatched: 5. This CDR3 contains 16 residues. This specimen comes from a study of blood T cells in healthy people across ages. The individuals who served as donors were healthy Caucasians living in Russia, aged about 6 to 100. The authors ran a second PCR of 7 to 11 cycles using a sample-barcoded 5' primer and a J-beta primer mix. One entry per CDR3 protein results from TCRdb running MiXCR on the 5' RACE reads. The data contain hundreds of thousands of distinct CDR3 sequences, about 30% of them seen just once; the ten biggest clones take up roughly 14%.

This chain joins TRBV5-1 and TRBJ2-2, with TRBD1 identical over 9 bases. Sample: blood. This receptor was obtained from a woman aged 80 or older in good health. CDR3 nucleotides: TGCGCCAGCAGCTTGGCACAGGGGGCCAGTACCGGGGAGCTGTTTTTT. Its protein product is CASSLAQGASTGELFF.